A single sample gave rise to the 9 T cell receptor beta chains below, sequenced in a study of blood T cell repertoires in COVID-19. Sequencing used immunoSEQ multiplex PCR; TCRdb keeps in-frame clones, though not all of them. The repertoire consists of 150,000 to 200,000 clones, with 75% to 85% occurring once and the leading ten covering around 12%. The sample taken for sequencing was peripheral blood. The receptor set was obtained from a woman older than 75 with COVID-19, enrolled during active disease.

In nucleotides, the CDR3 is TGCGCCAGCAGTGAGTGGGGTGGGCAGGGCTCCTACGAGCAGTACTTC. Translating gives CASSEWGGQGSYEQYF. The chain joins TRBV10-2 to TRBJ2-7; tentatively, D is TRBD1 (5 bases). CDR1 is WSHSY, CDR2 SAAADI, per germline. Trimming took off 1 base at V and 0 bases at J, with 13 bases between the two ends. This CDR3 is 16 amino acids long.

This rearrangement joins TRBV6-5 to TRBJ1-1, with 7 bases identical to TRBD1. Germline lookup yields CDR1 MNHEY and CDR2 SVGAGI. V lost 2 bases and J lost 1; bases outside the gene matches: 7. This CDR3 contains 16 residues. Here the CDR3 reads CASSYLPGTENTEAFF. In DNA form, the CDR3 reads TGTGCCAGCAGTTACCTCCCCGGGACAGAGAACACTGAAGCTTTCTTT.

This clone was counted a single time. V is TRBV13 and J is TRBJ1-1; no reliable D call. V lost 1 base and J 11 bases, leaving 14 bases between the germline ends. The CDR3 sequence is 13 residues long. The germline gives CDR1 PRHDT, CDR2 FYEKMQ (reference sequence). For the CDR3, the DNA is TGTGCCAGCAGCTTAGTTGGGAGCAGTGGGGCTTTCTTT. This gives the protein CASSLVGSSGAFF.

V is TRBV18 and J is TRBJ2-7, with 7 bases matching TRBD1. The CDR3 runs 15 residues. Germline assignment: CDR1 KGHSH and CDR2 LQKENI. The J segment lost 2 bases and the V segment lost 0 bases, leaving 4 bases of the junction unmatched. The CDR3 loop reads CASSPPMTGTYEQYF. The CDR3 DNA is TGTGCCAGCTCACCACCGATGACAGGGACCTACGAGCAGTACTTC.

The chain has TRBV5-5 and TRBJ2-7; 7 bases map to TRBD2. The CDR3 is 13 amino acids. The germline CDR1 and CDR2 sequences are SGHKS and YYEKEE (reference sequence). V gave up 4 bases and J gave up 2 bases; unmatched junction bases: 3. The chain's CDR3 is CASSPGLAYEQYF. In DNA form, the CDR3 reads TGTGCCAGCAGCCCCGGACTAGCCTACGAGCAGTACTTC.

This chain joins TRBV7-6 and TRBJ2-2; 11 nucleotides agree with TRBD2. V gave up 4 bases and J gave up 4 bases; unmatched junction bases: 8. The germline CDR1 and CDR2 sequences are SGHVS and FNYEAQ. The CDR3 spans 17 residues. CDR3 nucleotide sequence: TGTGCCAGCAGCTCGGGACTAGCGGATGTGGGCACCGGGGAGCTGTTTTTT. It translates to CASSSGLADVGTGELFF.

This chain uses TRBV11-3 with TRBJ2-1, with TRBD1 identical over 9 bases. The germline V gene has CDR1 SGHNT and CDR2 YENEEA. CDR3 size: 15 residues. Trimming cost V 5 bases and J 7 bases; bases outside gene matches: 9. In DNA, the CDR3 is TGTGCCAGCAGCGCAAGGACAGGGGAAGGGAATGAGCAGTTCTTC. This gives the protein CASSARTGEGNEQFF. The full variable domain, its missing parts supplied by reference TRBV11-3 and TRBJ2-1, is EAGVVQSPRYKIIEKKQPVAFWCNPISGHNTLYWYLQNLGQGPELLIRYENEEAVDDSQLPKDRFSAERLKGVDSTLKIQPAELGDSAVYLCASSARTGEGNEQFFGPGTRLTVL.

The chain combines TRBV6-1 with TRBJ2-7; 7 bases fit TRBD2. Trimming removed 3 bases from V and 0 bases from J; junction bases left unmatched: 8. The CDR3 runs to 16 residues. The germline CDR1 and CDR2 sequences are MNHNS and SASEGT. The CDR3 loop reads CASSDGAREYSYEQYF. The CDR3 DNA reads as TGTGCCAGCAGTGATGGGGCGCGGGAGTACTCCTACGAGCAGTACTTC.

The V and J genes are TRBV19 and TRBJ1-6; D may be TRBD1 (5 bases). The CDR3 totals 17 residues. The germline V gene encodes CDR1 LNHDA and CDR2 SQIVND (reference sequence). V lost 3 bases to trimming and J lost 0 bases, with 12 bases between them. Here the CDR3 DNA reads TGTGCCAGTAGTATCCGGGACGGGAGCTCCTATAATTCACCCCTCCACTTT. Translated: CASSIRDGSSYNSPLHF.